This TCR beta chain was documented in a study of cytomegalovirus exposure and HLA in healthy donors (dated by TCRdb to about 2017). Turning to the overall study: An earlier analysis of about 530 of the donors reported approximately 280 Gb of sequence data and 100 million to 120 million unique TCR beta sequences obtained from around 190 million T cells. In a later genetic analysis, genome-wide SNP genotypes for about 55% of the roughly 670 donors were used, and that subset was treated as a discovery cohort. An earlier analysis of about 600 of the donors used high-throughput TCR beta sequencing to judge whether each TCR beta V gene segment behaved as functional or pseudogenic. Among the roughly 390 genotyped donors, around 81% belonged to the genetic ancestry cluster associated with self-reported Caucasian donors. High-throughput TCR immunosequencing, statistical association of individual TCRs with disease status, and machine learning were combined to predict cytomegalovirus infection status. In addition to the first cohort of 666 subjects, a separate validation cohort of 130 or so different subjects was used. Roughly 320 gigabases of sequencing data and around 85 million unique TCR sequences made up an early release that covered about 640 HLA-typed donors. On average, around 240,000 unique TCR beta nucleotide sequences were sequenced per donor among some 430 genotyped donors of the cohort, with about 19% of those sequences being non-productive. The aim of the study was to test whether cataloging public T cell receptors could identify signatures of past pathogen exposure. All discovery cohort repertoires had been generated using a single sequencing platform. A later analysis re-analyzed previously published TCR beta repertoires from 500 to 700 donors and added high-resolution HLA genotyping to study TCR occurrence patterns. Donor age, sex, ethnicity and CMV serostatus were compiled together with the repertoire data. The number of typed donors differed by locus: roughly 620-630 for A, B, C, DRB1 and DQB1; 500 to 550 for DQA1; some 610 for DPA1; and roughly 490 for DPB1. The T cell repertoires of 666 subjects were profiled by immunosequencing and related to cytomegalovirus serostatus. Both class I and class II loci were covered by HLA typing, at four-digit resolution. A handful of DR-DQ haplotypes were handled as single units for association and clustering because linkage in the cohort was strong. Rather than using new phenotypic data, the later analysis identified candidate immune exposures from TCR beta sequences and from how often those sequences occurred across donors. The paper's findings and limits, for the study overall: The cohort was sequenced for TCR beta chains only, and without alpha or paired-chain data the features that could be detected were limited. Some IMGT-functional V segments, including TRBV6-2 and TRBV6-3, could not be told apart with the 87-base-pair reads, so those segments were excluded. In a later analysis, TCR association rates were found to vary across HLA loci, with the most associated TCRs seen for DRB1 alleles and the fewest for HLA-C alleles. Because counts were too low, 15 to 20 rarely observed V segments, including chromosome 9 orphons, were left out of the earlier analysis of about 620 of the donors. At a false discovery rate of 0.05, a later analysis linked 16,951 TCR beta sequences to specific HLA alleles. Linkage disequilibrium might explain the correlated functional status among segregating V segments, but an unknown experimental factor could not be excluded. Immune exposure information for the cohort was limited to CMV serostatus. The classifier was reported to diagnose cytomegalovirus status with high specificity and sensitivity in both the original cohort and the validation cohort. Across donors, most TCR sequences were observed very rarely, whereas some public TCRs were present in many individuals. In a later analysis, most CMV-associated TCR beta chains were found to appear HLA-restricted, with HLA associations seemingly driven largely by CMV exposure. Broadly in line with IMGT annotations, most TCR beta V segments showed up in productive rearrangements about 87% or about 30% of the time in an earlier analysis of several hundred of the donors. When HLA alleles, especially DR and DQ, strongly co-occurred, TCR associations were difficult to assign to individual alleles. A further reported finding was that TCR beta sequences accurately predicted the HLA-A and HLA-B alleles for most subjects in the first cohort. A group of highly shared sequence variants was considered likely to be a technical artifact of the sequencing pipeline. According to a later analysis, parvovirus B19, influenza, CMV and Epstein-Barr virus appeared linked to several top co-occurrence clusters. Roughly uniform sequencing depth across donors was assumed in presence/absence analyses, although this assumption may not hold. V-gene and J-gene trimming of TCR beta chains was associated with a missense DCLRE1C variant in a later genetic analysis, and the association was replicated in an independent cohort. The study listed 150 to 200 TCR beta chains as associated with cytomegalovirus. According to a later genetic analysis, donors in an Asian-associated ancestry cluster had fewer N-insertions in productive TCRs than the roughly 670-donor mean. The authors suggested that the approach could potentially be extended to other disease states and immunological phenotypes. Because HLA typing was unavailable for some donors at each locus, only the typed subset was used in association tests. In a later analysis, HLA-associated TCR beta chains showed more clonal expansion and lower generation probabilities than non-associated chains that were equally common. In vitro tests confirmed that a few of the cytomegalovirus-associated TCR beta chains recognize cytomegalovirus antigens.

The cohort was made up of 500 to 850 healthy bone marrow donors. At the time of sampling, every cohort member was nominally healthy, though immune exposures that went unrecorded were likely present. The donor was CMV seronegative and belonged to the group of 350 to 400 seronegative cohort members. A peripheral blood sample was provided by each donor, and peripheral blood mononuclear cells were used for TCR beta sequencing. Genomic DNA was extracted from the blood cell samples with the Qiagen DNeasy Blood Extraction Kit. Turning to this clone: What this receptor recognizes is not known. Base qualities are not at hand, and no much larger clone is one base apart.

The library was built by means of the immunoSEQ multiplex PCR assay. A mixture of 60 forward primers for TCR Vbeta segments and 13 reverse primers for TCR Jbeta segments was used in the multiplex PCR. A multiplex PCR assay on genomic DNA amplified the CDR3 region of rearranged TCR beta genes. Amplified TCR beta libraries were sequenced as 87-base-pair reads on the Illumina HiSeq System. The original methods were these. A later analysis tallied about 77 million unique TCR beta chains across the 700 or so repertoires, and some 10 million of those chains were shared by two or more donors. To remove PCR and sequencing errors, raw reads were error-corrected and collapsed into unique sequences using a nearest-neighbor algorithm that merged closely related sequences. V, D and J gene segments were assigned by aligning CDR3 sequences to IMGT reference sequences. For a sequence to be retained, at least a six-nucleotide match to both a V gene segment and a J gene segment was required. A rearrangement counted as productive if the CDR3 had no stop codons and remained in frame with V and J, and every other rearrangement counted as non-productive. Following IMGT convention, CDR3 was defined as the stretch from the second conserved V-encoded cysteine to the conserved J-encoded phenylalanine. In an earlier analysis of more than 550 of the donors, sequences lacking an unambiguous match to a single V gene segment were excluded. In an earlier analysis of almost 600 of the donors, a V segment was called functional when productive rearrangements were above 56.7%, and segregating when the standard deviation between donors exceeded 5%. A statistical classification framework was developed to diagnose cytomegalovirus status using the catalog of TCR beta chain sequences. A later analysis assigned V and J genes by comparing TCR nucleotide sequences with IMGT/GENE-DB human TR gene sequences. A later analysis assigned CDR3 sequences and most-parsimonious VDJ recombination scenarios with the TCRdist pipeline. In a later analysis, each TCR beta chain was defined by its CDR3 amino acid sequence together with its V-gene family, and reads lacking a unique V-gene family were excluded. A later analysis removed nearly 600 highly shared, low-generation-probability nucleotide sequences to deal with suspected cross-contamination and a sequencing artifact. In a later analysis, a clonal expansion index was calculated for each public chain from normalized within-repertoire ranks of inferred template counts. In a later analysis, generation probabilities were computed using a VDJ recombination model fitted to out-of-frame rearrangements, and the results were checked against IGoR. A later analysis scored TCR-TCR, TCR-HLA and TCR-CMV co-occurrence with hypergeometric tests, applying a repertoire-size bias correction to TCR pairs. A later analysis estimated false discovery rates by permuting HLA or CMV assignments 20 times. In a later analysis, co-occurring TCRs were grouped using DBSCAN, and TCRdist sequence similarity was added for clustering within HLA-allele-positive subsets. For co-occurrence clustering, repertoires with fewer than 30,000 or more than 120,000 public chains were excluded, along with four to six repertoires with anomalous nucleotide sharing. The immuneACCESS repertoire file appears here via TCRdb, limited to in-frame rearrangements. These files lack a portion of the clones; in checked studies, under half of the deficit traces to unresolved V genes, and the cause of the others is not known. The V and J calls and the clone size are those of that table, but D and trimming were determined from the DNA. Counted in this sample were approximately 100,000 clones; around 79% of them appeared once. The biggest ten clones account for approximately 2% of the sample.

V trim: 5 bases; J trim: 6 bases; unmatched bases: 11. Its CDR3 holds 15 amino acids, cysteine through phenylalanine. Only the CDR3 portion is preserved as DNA: 45 bases, with reading frame beginning at the first base. CDR1 is given as SEHNR and CDR2 as FQNEAQ, both from the germline V gene (reference sequence). The origin of this receptor is a woman aged 40 to 50 in good health and CMV-seronegative. The chain is assembled from TRBV7-9 and TRBJ1-2; 8 central bases correspond to TRBD1. Sample: PBMCs. The CDR3 here reads CASSRPVQGANGYTF. The DNA sequence follows: TGTGCCAGCAGCCGTCCCGTGCAGGGGGCGAATGGCTACACCTTC. The CDR3 plus the reference TRBV7-9 and TRBJ1-2 genes for the other parts give the full variable domain: DTGVSQNPRHKITKRGQNVTFRCDPISEHNRLYWYRQTLGQGPEFLTYFQNEAQLEKSRLLSDRFSAERPKGSFSTLEIQRTEQGDSAMYLCASSRPVQGANGYTFGSGTRLTVV.